Ten or more counts support the clone carrying this T cell receptor beta chain. The sequenced template was RNA, covering the TCR beta CDR3 region. Investigators did first-round RT-PCR with HTBI primers, then second-round multiplex PCR. MiXCR was run by TCRdb on the multiplex PCR reads, yielding one entry per CDR3 protein. This sample has approximately 640,000 distinct CDR3 sequences; roughly two fifths occur once, and the top ten carry more than 3%. The sample belongs to a study of Graves' ophthalmopathy and Graves' hyperthyroidism. Sequenced sample: peripheral blood. The source of this sequence is an adult man with Graves' ophthalmopathy.

The CDR3 DNA reads as TGCAGCGTTGTCCGGGAACCTGGGGCCAACGTCCTGACTTTC. Protein: CSVVREPGANVLTF. The rearrangement joins TRBV29-1 to TRBJ2-6, with D perhaps matching TRBD2 (5 bases). Between the trimmed V and J ends, which lost 4 bases and 2 bases, there was a span of 9 bases. CDR1 and CDR2 from the germline V gene are SQVTM and ANQGSEA. This CDR3 region has 14 residues.